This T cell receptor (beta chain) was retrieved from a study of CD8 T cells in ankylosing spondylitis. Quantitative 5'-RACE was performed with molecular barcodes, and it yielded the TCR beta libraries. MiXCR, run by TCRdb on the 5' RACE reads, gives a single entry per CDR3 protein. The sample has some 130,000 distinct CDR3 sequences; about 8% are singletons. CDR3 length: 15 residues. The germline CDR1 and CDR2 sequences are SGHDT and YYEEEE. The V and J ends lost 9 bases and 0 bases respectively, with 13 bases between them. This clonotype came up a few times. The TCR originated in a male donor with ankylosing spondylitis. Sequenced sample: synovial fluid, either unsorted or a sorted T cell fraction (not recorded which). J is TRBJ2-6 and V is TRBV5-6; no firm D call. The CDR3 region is CATGPNPSGANVLTF. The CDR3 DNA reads TGTGCCACCGGGCCGAACCCCTCTGGGGCCAACGTCCTGACTTTC.